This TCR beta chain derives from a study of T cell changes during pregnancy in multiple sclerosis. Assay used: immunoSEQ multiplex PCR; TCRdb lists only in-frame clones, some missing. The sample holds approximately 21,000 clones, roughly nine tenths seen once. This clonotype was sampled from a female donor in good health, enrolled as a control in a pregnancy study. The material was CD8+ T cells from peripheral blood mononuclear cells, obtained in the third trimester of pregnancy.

The CDR3 nucleotides read TGTGCCAGCAGCCCCCTAGACAGATTATACGAGCAGTACTTC. It encodes CASSPLDRLYEQYF. V gene TRBV6-5 combines with J gene TRBJ2-7; weak D call: TRBD1 (5 bases). The V and J ends lost 6 bases and 4 bases respectively, with 16 bases between them. This CDR3 spans 14 amino acids. The germline gives CDR1 MNHEY, CDR2 SVGAGI.